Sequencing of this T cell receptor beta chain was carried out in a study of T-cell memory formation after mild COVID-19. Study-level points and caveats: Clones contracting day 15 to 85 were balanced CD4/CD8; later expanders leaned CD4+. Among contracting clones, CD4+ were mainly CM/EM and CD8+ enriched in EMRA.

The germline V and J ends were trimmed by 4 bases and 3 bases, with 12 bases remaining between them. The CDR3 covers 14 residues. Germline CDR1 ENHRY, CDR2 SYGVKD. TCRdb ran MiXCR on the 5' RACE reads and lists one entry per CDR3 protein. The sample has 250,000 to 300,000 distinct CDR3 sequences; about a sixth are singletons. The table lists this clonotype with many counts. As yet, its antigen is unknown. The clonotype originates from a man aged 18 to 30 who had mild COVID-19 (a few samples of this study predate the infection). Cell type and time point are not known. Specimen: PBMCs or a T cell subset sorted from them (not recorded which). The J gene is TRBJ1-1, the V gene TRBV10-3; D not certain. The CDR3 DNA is TGTGCCATCAGTGGGACGGAAAAGGACACTGAAGCTTTCTTT. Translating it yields CAISGTEKDTEAFF.